This T cell receptor (beta chain) appears in the sequencing data of a study of shared clonotypes between healthy human individuals. Profiled with immunoSEQ multiplex PCR; TCRdb holds only in-frame clones, not every one. Counted here are approximately 640,000 clones, about two thirds occurring once; the ten biggest clones make up about 2%. V lost 3 bases to trimming and J lost 0 bases, with 11 bases between them. This CDR3 is 15 amino acids long. Germline V CDR1 and CDR2: SEHNR, FQNEAQ (reference sequence). Study-wide points: The naive CD4 repertoires of a handful of donors were compared, and 5% to 6.5% of clonotypes were shared.

In the case of this clone: No antigen is known for it.

This clonotype was obtained from a woman aged 30 to 39 in good health. What was sequenced was memory CD4+ T cells sorted from blood. This sample's subset: CD45RA-negative fraction. V is TRBV7-9 and J is TRBJ1-2; D is possibly TRBD1 (6 bases). CDR3 sequence reads: CASSFEGGTNYGYTF. CDR3 bases: TGTGCCAGCAGCTTTGAGGGGGGTACTAACTATGGCTACACCTTC.